These 26 T cell receptor beta chains were all obtained from the same sample, sequenced in a study of Siglec-9 on CD8 T cells in melanoma (dated by TCRdb to about 2019). The library was produced with the immunoSEQ multiplex PCR assay. The source is immuneACCESS, and TCRdb retained only in-frame sequences with V and J called. Part of the clones is not carried over; for the studies checked, unresolved V genes explain less than half of this, and the remainder is unexplained. The sample table records around 35,000 clones; 80% to 85% of these occur just once. The ten largest clones represent about 1.7% of the sample. Sequencing input: Siglec-9- CD8+ T cells sorted from blood. The meaning of the sample's cell subset or site label: CD8 T cells lacking Siglec-9. The receptor set was obtained from a human donor in good health.

The chain has TRBV6-1 and TRBJ2-1; D call uncertain. CDR3 length: 13 residues. The V and J ends lost 4 bases and 7 bases respectively, with 11 bases between them. Germline CDR1 and CDR2: MNHNS and SASEGT. The CDR3 loop is CASSGSEWNEQFF. CDR3 nucleotides: TGTGCCAGCAGTGGGAGCGAATGGAATGAGCAGTTCTTC.

V gene TRBV7-8 combines with J gene TRBJ1-5; D ambiguous. V lost 0 bases to trimming and J lost 12 bases, with 15 bases between them. The germline gives CDR1 SGHVS, CDR2 FQNEAQ. This CDR3 is built from 14 residues. CDR3 DNA sequence: TGTGCCAGCAGCTTAGCGACGTCCGAGTGGCTCCAGCATTTT. It codes for CASSLATSEWLQHF.

The chain is built from TRBV27 and TRBJ2-5, with D unclear. The length of the CDR3 is 14 residues. V was shortened by 5 bases and J by 9 bases, with 19 bases between the two germline ends. Germline V CDR1 and CDR2: MNHEY, SMNVEV (reference sequence). In DNA, the CDR3 is TGTGCCAGCAGTCCCTACCGGGCCTCTGTGGCCCAGTACTTC. It yields the protein CASSPYRASVAQYF.

This sequence joins TRBV5-6 and TRBJ1-1; D is unresolved. Germline loops: CDR1 SGHDT, CDR2 YYEEEE. The CDR3 has 13 residues. V was trimmed by 2 bases and J by 3 bases, leaving 8 bases between them. The CDR3 is CASSFLRDTEAFF. CDR3 nucleotides: TGTGCCAGCAGCTTTCTGAGGGACACTGAAGCTTTCTTT. Drawing the rest from reference TRBV5-6 and TRBJ1-1, the complete variable domain is DAGVTQSPTHLIKTRGQQVTLRCSPKSGHDTVSWYQQALGQGPQFIFQYYEEEERQRGNFPDRFSGHQFPNYSSELNVNALLLGDSALYLCASSFLRDTEAFFGQGTRLTVV.

This sequence joins TRBV10-2 and TRBJ2-7; the match to TRBD2 covers 8 bases. CDR1 is WSHSY and CDR2 is SAAADI in the germline V gene. CDR3 length equals 12 residues. Trimming cost V 7 bases and J 3 bases; bases outside gene matches: 2. CDR3 in DNA: TGCGCCAGCACTCGGGGGGGCTACGAGCAGTACTTC. It translates to CASTRGGYEQYF.

The chain combines TRBV10-3 with TRBJ1-5, with unresolved D. The germline V and J ends were trimmed by 2 bases and 3 bases, with 5 bases remaining between them. The CDR3 consists of 13 residues. Germline V gives CDR1 ENHRY, CDR2 SYGVKD. CDR3 sequence: CAISESLNQPQHF. The CDR3 DNA is TGTGCCATCAGTGAGAGTCTCAATCAGCCCCAGCATTTT.

CDR3 amino acids: CASSLLAGGYNEQFF. The CDR3 DNA follows: TGTGCCAGCAGCCTGCTGGCGGGGGGTTACAATGAGCAGTTCTTC. V gene TRBV7-3 combines with J gene TRBJ2-1; 8 nucleotides line up with TRBD2. V dropped 5 bases and J dropped 4; count of bases not matched to a gene: 7. The CDR3 is 15 amino acids. In germline, CDR1 is SGHTA, CDR2 FQGTGA.

The rearrangement links TRBV10-2 to TRBJ2-3, with 9 bases lining up with TRBD2. This CDR3 is built from 14 residues. After removal of 6 bases from V and 2 bases from J, the junction contained 3 bases not matched to a gene. Germline V gene lookup returns CDR1 WSHSY and CDR2 SAAADI. The CDR3 protein is CASSVAGATDTQYF. CDR3 DNA: TGCGCCAGCAGCGTAGCGGGGGCCACAGATACGCAGTATTTT.

The rearrangement joins TRBV7-3 to TRBJ2-1; D unclear. Trimming took 1 base from V and 8 from J, leaving 15 bases between them. The V gene's germline CDR1 is SGHTA and CDR2 FQGTGA. The CDR3 covers 15 residues. CDR3 bases: TGTGCCAGCAGCTTAAACGATGGACCTCGTTATGAGCAGTTCTTC. The encoded protein is CASSLNDGPRYEQFF. The entire variable domain, with the rest obtained from reference TRBV7-3 and TRBJ2-1, is as follows: GAGVSQTPSNKVTEKGKYVELRCDPISGHTALYWYRQSLGQGPEFLIYFQGTGAADDSGLPNDRFFAVRPEGSVSTLKIQRTERGDSAVYLCASSLNDGPRYEQFFGPGTRLTVL.

This chain connects TRBV6-5 to TRBJ1-1; D might be TRBD1 (6 bases). CDR1 is MNHEY and CDR2 is SVGAGI in the germline V gene. CDR3 length: 13 amino acids. Trimming stripped 5 bases from V and 1 base from J, with 8 bases between. CDR3 DNA: TGTGCCAGCAGTCGGACAGAGAACACTGAAGCTTTCTTT. Protein: CASSRTENTEAFF.

The J gene is TRBJ2-1, the V gene TRBV5-5; D uncertain. CDR3 length: 12 residues. Germline V gene data show CDR1 as SGHKS and CDR2 as YYEKEE (reference sequence). V was clipped by 0 bases and J by 7 bases, with 5 bases between them. The DNA for the CDR3 is TGTGCCAGCAGCTTGGTGAATAATGAGCAGTTCTTC. Protein sequence: CASSLVNNEQFF.

This chain uses TRBV10-3 with TRBJ2-6; D is possibly TRBD2 (6 bases). Germline V CDR1 and CDR2: ENHRY, SYGVKD. The CDR3 contains 18 residues. Trimming took off 2 bases at V and 1 base at J, with 15 bases between the two ends. This chain's CDR3 is CAISEGRTSSSGANVLTF. The CDR3 coding sequence is TGTGCCATCAGTGAGGGGAGGACGTCCTCGTCTGGGGCCAACGTCCTGACTTTC.

J is TRBJ2-2 and V is TRBV27; D is unclear. Germline V gene sequence: CDR1 MNHEY, CDR2 SMNVEV (reference sequence). The CDR3 covers 14 residues. Trimming left V 4 bases short and J 1 base short, with 7 bases between. Here the CDR3 DNA reads TGTGCCAGCAGTTCTGACTTGAACACCGGGGAGCTGTTTTTT. This sequence encodes CASSSDLNTGELFF.

The chain couples TRBV29-1 to TRBJ2-3, with 11 bases that match TRBD2. The CDR3 runs to 14 residues. Germline CDR1 reads SQVTM; CDR2 reads ANQGSEA. Germline trimming cut 6 bases from V and 2 bases from J; bases unmatched to any gene: 4. In DNA, the CDR3 is TGCAGCGTGGGGACTAGCGGTTACACAGATACGCAGTATTTT. Encoded protein: CSVGTSGYTDTQYF.

The chain has TRBV19 and TRBJ2-2, with a possible D match to TRBD1 (6 bases). Trimming took off 8 bases at V and 0 bases at J, with 16 bases between the two ends. The CDR3 consists of 16 residues. Germline V gene lookup returns CDR1 LNHDA and CDR2 SQIVND (reference sequence). This chain's CDR3 is CASEPTGVANTGELFF. CDR3 bases: TGTGCCAGTGAACCGACAGGCGTCGCGAACACCGGGGAGCTGTTTTTT.

This chain connects TRBV4-1 to TRBJ2-7; D remains ambiguous. The CDR3 covers 13 residues. Germline V gives CDR1 MGHRA, CDR2 YSYEKL. Trimming cost V 4 bases and J 2 bases, with 9 bases left between them. CDR3 DNA: TGCGCCAGCAGCCTGTCGGAGACCTACGAGCAGTACTTC. As protein: CASSLSETYEQYF.

The J gene is TRBJ2-3, the V gene TRBV7-9; D ambiguous. There are 13 residues in the CDR3. V lost 1 base and J lost 2, with 4 bases in between. Looked up from germline, CDR1 is SEHNR and CDR2 is FQNEAQ (reference sequence). The CDR3 spells CASSLENTDTQYF. The CDR3 DNA follows: TGTGCCAGCAGCTTAGAGAACACAGATACGCAGTATTTT.

The J gene is TRBJ2-7, the V gene TRBV7-9, with TRBD1 identical over 8 bases. CDR3 length equals 13 residues. Losses at the gene ends were 10 bases for V and 1 base for J; bases not matched to a gene: 6. CDR1 is SEHNR and CDR2 is FQNEAQ in the germline V gene (reference sequence). The CDR3 loop reads CAIDRGLSYEQYF. CDR3 DNA: TGTGCCATCGACAGGGGCCTTTCCTACGAGCAGTACTTC.

The rearrangement uses TRBV27 and TRBJ2-2, with 10 positions matching TRBD2. V gave up 2 bases and J gave up 4 bases; unmatched junction bases: 10. The CDR3 runs to 18 residues. Germline V gives CDR1 MNHEY, CDR2 SMNVEV (reference sequence). The CDR3 DNA sequence: TGTGCCAGCAGTTTACTGAGCGGGGGGGCCGCGGGCACCGGGGAGCTGTTTTTT. Translating gives CASSLLSGGAAGTGELFF.

This chain connects TRBV7-9 to TRBJ1-1; D gene unclear. The CDR3 totals 15 residues. Germline-derived CDR1 and CDR2 are SEHNR and FQNEAQ (reference sequence). Trimming took off 1 base at V and 5 bases at J, with 14 bases between the two ends. CDR3 residues: CASSLEESGKTEAFF. The CDR3 DNA sequence: TGTGCCAGCAGCTTAGAGGAATCGGGGAAGACTGAAGCTTTCTTT.

The genes are TRBV5-4 and TRBJ2-7, with D perhaps TRBD2 (5 bases). The CDR3 totals 12 residues. Trimming left V 5 bases short and J 3 bases short, with 9 bases between. The germline gives CDR1 SGHNT, CDR2 YYREEE (reference sequence). CDR3 nucleotide sequence: TGTGCCAGCAGGTCCGGGGACTACGAGCAGTACTTC. Its translation: CASRSGDYEQYF.

J is TRBJ2-1 and V is TRBV14; D remains unclear. Germline V gene lookup returns CDR1 SGHDN and CDR2 FVKESK. The CDR3 extends over 14 amino acids. V was clipped by 5 bases and J by 2 bases, with 10 bases between them. The CDR3 region is CASSGFLPYNEQFF. In DNA form, the CDR3 reads TGTGCCAGCAGCGGGTTCCTACCCTACAATGAGCAGTTCTTC.

The J gene is TRBJ1-1, the V gene TRBV27; no clear D gene. Trimming took 5 bases from V and 4 from J, leaving 14 bases between them. Germline V gene data show CDR1 as MNHEY and CDR2 as SMNVEV (reference sequence). There are 14 residues in the CDR3. The CDR3 is CASSLRATTTEAFF. The CDR3 DNA sequence: TGTGCCAGCAGTCTCCGGGCTACAACCACTGAAGCTTTCTTT.

V is TRBV10-2 and J is TRBJ2-1; D gene unclear. The germline V gene encodes CDR1 WSHSY and CDR2 SAAADI. The ends were cut back, 1 base at V and 3 bases at J, with 7 bases in the middle. This CDR3 contains 14 residues. Here the CDR3 reads CASSEFEGYNEQFF. CDR3 nucleotides: TGCGCCAGCAGTGAGTTTGAAGGCTACAATGAGCAGTTCTTC.

The chain uses TRBV19 and TRBJ2-7; possible D gene TRBD1, 5 bases. Germline CDR1 and CDR2: LNHDA and SQIVND (reference sequence). Trimming stripped 5 bases from V and 2 bases from J, with 16 bases between. This CDR3 has 15 residues. The CDR3 is CASSSRTGNAYEQYF. CDR3 in DNA: TGTGCCAGTAGTTCAAGAACAGGAAACGCCTACGAGCAGTACTTC.

This clone appeared once. The DNA for the CDR3 is TGTGCCAGCAGTACGGGAGCCGGGACAGGGGGAAATGAGCAGTACTTC. It encodes CASSTGAGTGGNEQYF. This chain links TRBV27 with TRBJ2-7; 11 bases line up with TRBD1. The trim removed 5 bases at V and 7 bases at J, leaving 13 bases unmatched. The CDR3 is 16 residues long. Germline CDR1 is MNHEY and CDR2 is SMNVEV (reference sequence).